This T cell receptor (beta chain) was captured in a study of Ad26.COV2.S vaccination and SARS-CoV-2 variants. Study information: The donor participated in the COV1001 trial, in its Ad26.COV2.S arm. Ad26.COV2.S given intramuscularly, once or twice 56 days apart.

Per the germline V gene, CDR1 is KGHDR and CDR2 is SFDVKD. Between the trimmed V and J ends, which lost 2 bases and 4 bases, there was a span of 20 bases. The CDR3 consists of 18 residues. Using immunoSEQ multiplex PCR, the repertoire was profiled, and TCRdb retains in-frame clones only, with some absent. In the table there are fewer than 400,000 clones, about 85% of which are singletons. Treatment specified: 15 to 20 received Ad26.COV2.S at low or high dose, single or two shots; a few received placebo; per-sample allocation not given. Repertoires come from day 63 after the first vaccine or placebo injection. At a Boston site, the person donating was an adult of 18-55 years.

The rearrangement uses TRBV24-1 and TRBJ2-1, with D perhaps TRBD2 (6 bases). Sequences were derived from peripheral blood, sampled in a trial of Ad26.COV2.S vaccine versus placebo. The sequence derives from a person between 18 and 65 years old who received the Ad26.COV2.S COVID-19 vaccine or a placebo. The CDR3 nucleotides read TGTGCCACCAGTGATTCGCCGGGGGATCGAGGGCATTACAATGAGCAGTTCTTC. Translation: CATSDSPGDRGHYNEQFF.